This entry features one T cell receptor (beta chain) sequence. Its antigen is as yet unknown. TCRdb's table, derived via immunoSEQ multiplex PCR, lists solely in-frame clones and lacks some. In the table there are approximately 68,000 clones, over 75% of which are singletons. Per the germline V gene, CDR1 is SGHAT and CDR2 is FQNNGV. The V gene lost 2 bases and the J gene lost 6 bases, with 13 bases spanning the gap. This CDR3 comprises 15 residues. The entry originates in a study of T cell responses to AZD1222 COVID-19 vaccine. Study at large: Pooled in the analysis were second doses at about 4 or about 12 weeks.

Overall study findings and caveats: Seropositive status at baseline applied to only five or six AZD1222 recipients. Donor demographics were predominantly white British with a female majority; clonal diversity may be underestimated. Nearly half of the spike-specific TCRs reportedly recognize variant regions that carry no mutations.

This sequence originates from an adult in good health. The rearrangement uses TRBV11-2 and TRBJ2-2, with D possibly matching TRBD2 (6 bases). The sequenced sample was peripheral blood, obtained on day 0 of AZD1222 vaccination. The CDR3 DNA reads TGTGCCAGCAGCTTATCACGGGACTCCCCCGGGGAGCTGTTTTTT. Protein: CASSLSRDSPGELFF.